This T cell receptor beta chain was sequenced for a study of radiotherapy plus CTLA-4 blockade in lung cancer. Study observations and caveats: Once radiotherapy plus ipilimumab had been given, TCR clones derived from tumor expanded in blood.

Only in-frame clones appear in the TCRdb table, and some are missing; sequencing was by immunoSEQ multiplex PCR. This sample has fewer than 35,000 clones, with 60% to 85% found just once. J lost 0 bases, V lost 4 bases, and 5 bases had no gene match. The CDR3 length is 16 residues. Germline V lookup: CDR1 SGHNT, CDR2 YENEEA. A note on this clone: Its antigen is currently unknown.

This sequence was found in a human donor with non-small cell lung cancer that progressed on radiotherapy plus ipilimumab. The source material was peripheral blood, sampled from a patient treated with radiotherapy plus ipilimumab. This chain uses TRBV11-3 with TRBJ2-1, with 8 nucleotides matching TRBD2. CDR3: CASSSGGDFSYNEQFF. The CDR3, as DNA: TGTGCCAGCAGCTCCGGGGGGGACTTCTCCTACAATGAGCAGTTCTTC.